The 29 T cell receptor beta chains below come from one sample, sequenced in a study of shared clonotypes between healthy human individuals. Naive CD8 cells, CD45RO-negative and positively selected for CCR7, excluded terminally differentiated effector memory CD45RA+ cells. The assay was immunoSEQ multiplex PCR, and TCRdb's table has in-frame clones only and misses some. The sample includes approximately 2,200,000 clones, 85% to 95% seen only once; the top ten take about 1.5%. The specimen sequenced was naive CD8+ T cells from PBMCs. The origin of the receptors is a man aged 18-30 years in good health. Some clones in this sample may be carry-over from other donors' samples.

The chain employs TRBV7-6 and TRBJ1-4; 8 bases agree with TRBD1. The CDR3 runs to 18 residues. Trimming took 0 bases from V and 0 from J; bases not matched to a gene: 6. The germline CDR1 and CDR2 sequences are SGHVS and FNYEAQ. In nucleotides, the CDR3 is TGTGCCAGCAGCTTAGCGCCGGGACAGGCTTCAACTAATGAAAAACTGTTTTTT. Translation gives CASSLAPGQASTNEKLFF. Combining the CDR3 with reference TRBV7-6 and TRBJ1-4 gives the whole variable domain GAGVSQSPRYKVTKRGQDVALRCDPISGHVSLYWYRQALGQGPEFLTYFNYEAQQDKSGLPNDRFSAERPEGSISTLTIQRTEQRDSAMYRCASSLAPGQASTNEKLFFGSGTQLSVL.

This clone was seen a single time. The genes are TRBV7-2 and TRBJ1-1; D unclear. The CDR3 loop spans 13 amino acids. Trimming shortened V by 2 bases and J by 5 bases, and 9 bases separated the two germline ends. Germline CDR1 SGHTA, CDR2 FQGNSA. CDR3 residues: CASSLSVTTEAFF. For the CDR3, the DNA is TGTGCCAGCAGCTTATCGGTGACGACTGAAGCTTTCTTT. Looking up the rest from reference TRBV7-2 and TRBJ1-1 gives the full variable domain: GAGVSQSPSNKVTEKGKDVELRCDPISGHTALYWYRQSLGQGLEFLIYFQGNSAPDKSGLPSDRFSAERTGGSVSTLTIQRTQQEDSAVYLCASSLSVTTEAFFGQGTRLTVV.

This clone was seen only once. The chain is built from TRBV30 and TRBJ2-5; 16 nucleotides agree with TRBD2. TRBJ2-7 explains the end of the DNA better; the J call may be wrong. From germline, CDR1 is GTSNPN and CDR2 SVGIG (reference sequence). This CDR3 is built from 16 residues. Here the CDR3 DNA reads TGTGCCTGGAGGCCCGGGACTAGCGGGAGGGCCGACGAGCAGTACTTC. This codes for CAWRPGTSGRADEQYF.

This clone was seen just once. CDR3 sequence: CASSPRWGPNNEQFF. As DNA, the CDR3 is TGTGCCAGCAGCCCAAGGTGGGGGCCTAACAATGAGCAGTTCTTC. The rearrangement joins TRBV5-8 to TRBJ2-1; perhaps TRBD1 as D (6 bases). The germline CDR1 and CDR2 sequences are SGHTS and YDEGEE. V lost 4 bases and J 5 bases, leaving 16 bases between the germline ends. The CDR3 runs to 15 residues.

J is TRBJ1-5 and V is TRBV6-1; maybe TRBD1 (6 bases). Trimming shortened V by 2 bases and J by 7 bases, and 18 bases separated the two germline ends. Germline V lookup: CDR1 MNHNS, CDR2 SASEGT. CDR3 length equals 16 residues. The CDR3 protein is CASSEFILGGLQPQHF. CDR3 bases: TGTGCCAGCAGTGAATTCATCTTGGGGGGCTTACAGCCCCAGCATTTT.

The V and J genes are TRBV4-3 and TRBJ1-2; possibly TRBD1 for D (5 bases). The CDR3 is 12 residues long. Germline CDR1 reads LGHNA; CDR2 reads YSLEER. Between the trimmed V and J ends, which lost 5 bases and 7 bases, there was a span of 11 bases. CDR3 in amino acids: CASSFSGGGYTF. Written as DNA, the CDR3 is TGCGCCAGCAGCTTCTCGGGGGGTGGCTACACCTTC.

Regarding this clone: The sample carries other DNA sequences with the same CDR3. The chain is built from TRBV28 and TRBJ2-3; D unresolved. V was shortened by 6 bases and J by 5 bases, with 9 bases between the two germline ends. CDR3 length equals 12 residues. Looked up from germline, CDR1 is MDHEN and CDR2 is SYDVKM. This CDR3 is CASSTTGDTQYF. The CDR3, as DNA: TGTGCCAGCAGCACCACCGGAGATACGCAGTATTTT.

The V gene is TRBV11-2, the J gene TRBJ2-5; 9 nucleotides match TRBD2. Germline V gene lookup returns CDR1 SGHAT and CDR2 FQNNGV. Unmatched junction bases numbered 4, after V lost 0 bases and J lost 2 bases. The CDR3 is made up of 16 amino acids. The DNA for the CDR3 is TGTGCCAGCAGCTTAGATGGGCTAGCGGGACAAGAGACCCAGTACTTC. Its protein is CASSLDGLAGQETQYF.

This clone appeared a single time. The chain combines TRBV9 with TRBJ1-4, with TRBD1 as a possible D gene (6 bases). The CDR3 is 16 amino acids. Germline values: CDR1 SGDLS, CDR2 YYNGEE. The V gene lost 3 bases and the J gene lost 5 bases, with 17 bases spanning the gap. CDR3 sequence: CASSASGGQINEKLFF. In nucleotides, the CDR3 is TGTGCCAGCAGCGCCTCGGGGGGGCAGATAAATGAAAAACTGTTTTTT.

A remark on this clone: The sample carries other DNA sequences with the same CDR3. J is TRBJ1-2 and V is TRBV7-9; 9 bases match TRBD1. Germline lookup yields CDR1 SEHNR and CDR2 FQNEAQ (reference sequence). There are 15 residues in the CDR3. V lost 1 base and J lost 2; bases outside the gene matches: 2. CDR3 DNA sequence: TGTGCCAGCAGCTTAGGGACAGGGGCAAACTATGGCTACACCTTC. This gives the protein CASSLGTGANYGYTF.

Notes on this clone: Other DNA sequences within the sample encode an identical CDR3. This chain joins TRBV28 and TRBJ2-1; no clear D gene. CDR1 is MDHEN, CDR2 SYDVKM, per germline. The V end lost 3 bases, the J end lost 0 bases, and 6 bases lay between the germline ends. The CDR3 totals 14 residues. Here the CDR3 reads CASSFRVSYNEQFF. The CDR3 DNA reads TGTGCCAGCAGTTTTCGGGTCTCCTACAATGAGCAGTTCTTC.

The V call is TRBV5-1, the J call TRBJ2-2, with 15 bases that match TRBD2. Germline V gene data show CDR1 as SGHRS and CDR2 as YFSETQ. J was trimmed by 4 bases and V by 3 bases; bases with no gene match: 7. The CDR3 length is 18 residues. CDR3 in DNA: TGCGCCAGCAGCTCCTGGACTAGCGGGAGGGCCGCCACCGGGGAGCTGTTTTTT. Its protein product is CASSSWTSGRAATGELFF.

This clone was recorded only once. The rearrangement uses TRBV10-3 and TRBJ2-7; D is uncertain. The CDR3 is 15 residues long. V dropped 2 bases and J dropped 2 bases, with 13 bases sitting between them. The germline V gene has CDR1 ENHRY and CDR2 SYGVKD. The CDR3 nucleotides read TGTGCCATCAGTGAGAGGCAGGACCAGGCCTACGAGCAGTACTTC. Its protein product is CAISERQDQAYEQYF.

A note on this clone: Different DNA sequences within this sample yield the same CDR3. The chain's CDR3 is CASSLISSYEQYF. CDR3 in DNA: TGTGCCAGCAGCTTGATCAGTTCTTACGAGCAGTACTTC. V gene TRBV5-6 combines with J gene TRBJ2-7; no definite D call. CDR1 is SGHDT, CDR2 YYEEEE, per germline. The CDR3 extends over 13 amino acids. Trimming left V 1 base short and J 4 bases short, with 9 bases between.

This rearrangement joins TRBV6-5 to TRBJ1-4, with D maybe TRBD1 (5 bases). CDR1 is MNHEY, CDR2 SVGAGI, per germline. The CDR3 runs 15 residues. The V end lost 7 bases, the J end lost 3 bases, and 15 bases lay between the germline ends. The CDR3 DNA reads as TGTGCCAGCACTCCCTCCCAGGGTCCTAATGAAAAACTGTTTTTT. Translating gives CASTPSQGPNEKLFF.

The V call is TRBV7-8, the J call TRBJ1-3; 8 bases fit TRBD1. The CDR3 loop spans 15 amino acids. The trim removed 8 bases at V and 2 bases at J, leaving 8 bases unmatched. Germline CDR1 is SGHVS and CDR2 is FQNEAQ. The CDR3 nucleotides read TGTGCCAGCCGAGGCTCCAGGGGGCCTGGAAACACCATATATTTT. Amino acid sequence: CASRGSRGPGNTIYF.

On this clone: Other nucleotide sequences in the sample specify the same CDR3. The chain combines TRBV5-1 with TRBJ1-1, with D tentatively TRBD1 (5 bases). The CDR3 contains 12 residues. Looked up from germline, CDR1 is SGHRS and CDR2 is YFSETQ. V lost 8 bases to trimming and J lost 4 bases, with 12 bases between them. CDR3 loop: CASRGGSTEAFF. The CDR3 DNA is TGCGCCAGTAGGGGAGGGAGCACTGAAGCTTTCTTT.

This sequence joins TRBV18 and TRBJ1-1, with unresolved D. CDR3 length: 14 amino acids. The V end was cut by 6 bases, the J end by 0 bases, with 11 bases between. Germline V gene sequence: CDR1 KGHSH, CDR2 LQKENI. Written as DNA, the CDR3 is TGTGCCAGCTCGCCGACAAGAATGAACACTGAAGCTTTCTTT. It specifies CASSPTRMNTEAFF. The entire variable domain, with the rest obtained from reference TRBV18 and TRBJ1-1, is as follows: NAGVMQNPRHLVRRRGQEARLRCSPMKGHSHVYWYRQLPEEGLKFMVYLQKENIIDESGMPKERFSAEFPKEGPSILRIQQVVRGDSAAYFCASSPTRMNTEAFFGQGTRLTVV.

Here the CDR3 reads CASREGYGYTF. CDR3 nucleotides: TGTGCCAGCAGGGAGGGCTATGGCTACACCTTC. The chain has TRBV25-1 and TRBJ1-2; D is uncertain. V dropped 6 bases and J dropped 4 bases, with 6 bases sitting between them. CDR3 length: 11 residues. CDR1 is MGHDK and CDR2 is SYGVNS in the germline V gene.

The CDR3 DNA reads as TGTGCCAGCAGTTCATTAAGGAGTAGGTACGAGCAGTACTTC. This sequence encodes CASSSLRSRYEQYF. This chain uses TRBV27 with TRBJ2-7; no clear D. The CDR3 consists of 14 residues. Per germline, CDR1 MNHEY and CDR2 SMNVEV (reference sequence). V was clipped by 4 bases and J by 4 bases, with 14 bases between them.

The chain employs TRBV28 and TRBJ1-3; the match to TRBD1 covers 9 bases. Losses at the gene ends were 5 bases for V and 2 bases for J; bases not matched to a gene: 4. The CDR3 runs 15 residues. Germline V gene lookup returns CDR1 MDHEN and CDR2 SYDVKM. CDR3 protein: CASSPWTGAGNTIYF. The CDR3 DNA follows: TGTGCCAGCAGTCCCTGGACAGGGGCTGGAAACACCATATATTTT.

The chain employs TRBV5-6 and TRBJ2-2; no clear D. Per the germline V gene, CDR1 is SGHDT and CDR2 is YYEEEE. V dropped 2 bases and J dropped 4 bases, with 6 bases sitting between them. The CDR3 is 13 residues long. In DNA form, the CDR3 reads TGTGCCAGCAGCTTTGTTTTCACCGGGGAGCTGTTTTTT. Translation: CASSFVFTGELFF.

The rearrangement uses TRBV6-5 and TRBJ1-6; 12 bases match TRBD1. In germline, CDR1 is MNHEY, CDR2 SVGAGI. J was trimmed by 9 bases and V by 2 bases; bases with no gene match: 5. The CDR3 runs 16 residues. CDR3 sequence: CASSYPAGQGASPLHF. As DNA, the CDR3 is TGTGCCAGCAGTTACCCCGCGGGACAGGGGGCTTCACCCCTCCACTTT.

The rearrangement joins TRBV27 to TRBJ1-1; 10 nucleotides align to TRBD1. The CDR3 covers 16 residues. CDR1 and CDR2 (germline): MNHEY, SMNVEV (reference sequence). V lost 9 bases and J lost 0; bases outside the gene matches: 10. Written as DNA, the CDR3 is TGTGCCAGTGGTGCCAGACAGGGGGCCTTGAACACTGAAGCTTTCTTT. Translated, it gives CASGARQGALNTEAFF.

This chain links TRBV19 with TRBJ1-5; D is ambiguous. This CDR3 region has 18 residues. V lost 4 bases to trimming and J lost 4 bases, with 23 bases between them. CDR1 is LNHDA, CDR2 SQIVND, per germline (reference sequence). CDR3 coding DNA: TGTGCCAGTAGTACCATTTATAAGGGTCGCAGCCCGAATCAGCCCCAGCATTTT. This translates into CASSTIYKGRSPNQPQHF.

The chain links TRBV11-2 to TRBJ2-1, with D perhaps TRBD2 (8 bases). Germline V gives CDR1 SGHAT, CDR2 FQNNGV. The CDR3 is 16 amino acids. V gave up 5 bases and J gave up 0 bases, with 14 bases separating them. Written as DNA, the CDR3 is TGTGCCAGCAGCCAGGGGGGGACTAGCTCCTACAATGAGCAGTTCTTC. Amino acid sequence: CASSQGGTSSYNEQFF. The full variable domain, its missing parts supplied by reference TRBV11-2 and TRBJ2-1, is EAGVAQSPRYKIIEKRQSVAFWCNPISGHATLYWYQQILGQGPKLLIQFQNNGVVDDSQLPKDRFSAERLKGVDSTLKIQPAKLEDSAVYLCASSQGGTSSYNEQFFGPGTRLTVL.

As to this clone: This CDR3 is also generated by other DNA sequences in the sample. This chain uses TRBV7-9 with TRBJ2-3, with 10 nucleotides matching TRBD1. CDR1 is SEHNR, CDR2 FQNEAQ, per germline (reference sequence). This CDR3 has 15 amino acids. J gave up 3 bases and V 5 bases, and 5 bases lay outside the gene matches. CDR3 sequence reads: CASSPRDRGTDTQYF. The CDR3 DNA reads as TGTGCCAGCAGCCCCCGGGACAGGGGAACAGATACGCAGTATTTT.

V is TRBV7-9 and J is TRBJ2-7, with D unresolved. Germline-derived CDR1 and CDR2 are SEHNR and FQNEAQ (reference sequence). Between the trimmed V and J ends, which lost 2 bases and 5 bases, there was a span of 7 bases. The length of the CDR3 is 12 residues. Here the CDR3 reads CASSLMRHEQYF. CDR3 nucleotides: TGTGCCAGCAGCTTAATGAGGCACGAGCAGTACTTC.

CDR3 protein: CSAVGTSGYEQYF. In DNA form, the CDR3 reads TGCAGCGCTGTAGGGACTAGCGGCTACGAGCAGTACTTC. V usage is TRBV29-1 and J usage is TRBJ2-7, with 11 bases identical to TRBD2. V shed 7 bases, J shed 3 bases, and the junction held 5 bases outside the gene matches. Per the germline V gene, CDR1 is SQVTM and CDR2 is ANQGSEA. The CDR3 runs 13 residues.